This T cell receptor (beta chain) was sequenced for a study of blood T cell repertoires in COVID-19. Overall study: Acute-phase and convalescent COVID-19 samples originated in the United States, Italy and Spain. Nucleic acid was either cDNA or gDNA, and it came from T cells, B-cell-depleted T cells, or PBMCs.

Original data processing: Amplified reference gene primers provided the basis for estimating nucleated cell counts. Sequencing was performed with immunoSEQ multiplex PCR; in TCRdb, only in-frame clones are kept and a portion is missing. V, J and clone size reflect that table, while D and trimming were determined from the DNA. The sample has 81,000 or so clones, 92% seen once. This TCR came from a woman aged 55-70 years with active COVID-19. Sequences were obtained from peripheral blood.

The CDR3 DNA reads TGTGCCAGCAGTTTTTCCGAGGTGGATCAGCCCCAGCATTTT. This gives the protein CASSFSEVDQPQHF. The chain carries TRBV28 and TRBJ1-5; unclear D gene. Germline V lookup: CDR1 MDHEN, CDR2 SYDVKM. V was trimmed by 3 bases and J by 5 bases, leaving 11 bases between them. This CDR3 comprises 14 residues.